This T cell receptor beta chain was profiled in a study of blood T cell repertoires in COVID-19. Study overall: From T cells, B-cell-depleted T cells, or PBMCs came the material, which was cDNA or gDNA.

In this sample, this clone turned up once. CDR3 length equals 17 residues. From germline, CDR1 is SGDLS and CDR2 YYNGEE. Trimming cost V 0 bases and J 6 bases, with 20 bases left between them. Authors' processing steps: The assay estimated nucleated cells by amplifying reference gene primers. Sequencing used immunoSEQ multiplex PCR; TCRdb keeps in-frame clones, though not all of them. V and J calls and clone size are as listed in that table; D and trimming were resolved from the DNA. The sample carries hundreds of thousands of clones, around 92% recorded once. The receptor's source is a woman aged 30 to 39 with COVID-19, enrolled during active disease. Material for sequencing was peripheral blood. The chain recombines TRBV9 with TRBJ2-3; the D gene is possibly TRBD2 (5 bases). Here the CDR3 DNA reads TGTGCCAGCAGCGTAGCAGTCAGGTTAGCGCCGGAGGATACGCAGTATTTT. Translated: CASSVAVRLAPEDTQYF.